This is a list of T cell receptor beta chains from one sample in a study of shared clonotypes between healthy human individuals. The data were produced by immunoSEQ multiplex PCR, yet TCRdb's version contains in-frame clones alone and is incomplete. The profile covers about 500,000 clones, with approximately 80% appearing a single time and about 11% taken by the ten largest. Sequences were obtained from PBMCs. The origin of the receptors is a woman aged 40 to 55 in good health. Some clones in this sample may be carry-over from other donors' samples. Each CDR3 is given with its conserved first and last residue. The D gene is left open where the match is weak. Some rows have no size entry. The others give once, few or many, or a class for an expanded clone.

size	D	V	length	J	CDR3	DNA
once	TRBD1	TRBV19	14	TRBJ2-4	CASRDRGSKNIQYF	TGTGCCAGTAGGGACAGGGGATCCAAAAACATTCAGTACTTC
.	.	TRBV4-2	15	TRBJ1-5	CASSQDEGSDQPQHF	TGTGCCAGCAGCCAAGATGAGGGTTCCGATCAGCCCCAGCATTTT
once	TRBD2	TRBV2	15	TRBJ2-7	CASSVLATSSYEQYF	TGTGCCAGCAGTGTACTAGCGACGAGCTCCTACGAGCAGTACTTC
.	TRBD1	TRBV30	14	TRBJ1-6	CAWSVRQGNSPLHF	TGTGCCTGGAGTGTACGACAGGGGAATTCACCCCTCCACTTT
.	.	TRBV7-4	16	TRBJ2-5	CASSLVWMGQGETQYF	TGTGCCAGCAGCTTAGTGTGGATGGGGCAGGGAGAGACCCAGTACTTC
.	TRBD2	TRBV29-1	16	TRBJ2-2	CSVQGGLAGGTGELFF	TGCAGCGTCCAAGGCGGACTAGCGGGAGGCACCGGGGAGCTGTTTTTT
.	.	TRBV21-1	15	TRBJ2-1	CASSYRREVPNEQFF	TGTGCCAGCAGTTACAGGCGGGAGGTTCCCAATGAGCAGTTCTTC
.	.	TRBV7-3	16	TRBJ1-1	CASSLAPQVTGTEAFF	TGTGCCAGCAGCTTAGCGCCGCAGGTAACTGGGACTGAAGCTTTCTTT
once	TRBD1	TRBV28	16	TRBJ1-2	CASSYPPGTENYGYTF	TGTGCCAGCAGTTACCCCCCCGGGACAGAAAACTATGGCTACACCTTC
.	TRBD1	TRBV28	15	TRBJ1-6	CASSRLDRDNSPLHF	TGTGCCAGCAGTCGCCTGGACAGGGACAATTCACCCCTCCACTTT
few	.	TRBV28	15	TRBJ2-7	CASSSPEGSDYEQYF	TGTGCCAGCAGTTCACCGGAGGGCAGCGACTACGAGCAGTACTTC
.	.	TRBV6-5	16	TRBJ2-6	CASSSSGTPWANVLTF	TGTGCCAGCAGTTCCTCGGGGACCCCCTGGGCCAACGTCCTGACTTTC